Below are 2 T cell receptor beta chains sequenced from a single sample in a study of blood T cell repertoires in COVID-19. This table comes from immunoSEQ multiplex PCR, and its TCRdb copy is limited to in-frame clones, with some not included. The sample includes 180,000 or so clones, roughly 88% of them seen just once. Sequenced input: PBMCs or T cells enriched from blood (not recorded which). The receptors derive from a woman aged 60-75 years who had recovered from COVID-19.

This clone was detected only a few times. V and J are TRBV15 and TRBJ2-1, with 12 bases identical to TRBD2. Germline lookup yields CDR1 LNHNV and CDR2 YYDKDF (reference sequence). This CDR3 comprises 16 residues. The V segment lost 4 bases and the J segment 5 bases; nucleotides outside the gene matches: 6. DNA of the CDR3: TGTGCCACCAGCAAACGCGGGACTAGCGGGCACAATGAGCAGTTCTTC. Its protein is CATSKRGTSGHNEQFF.

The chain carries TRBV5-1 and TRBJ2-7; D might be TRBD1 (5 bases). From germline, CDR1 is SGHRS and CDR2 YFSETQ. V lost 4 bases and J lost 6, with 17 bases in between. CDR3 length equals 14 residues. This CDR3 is CASSAQGLSSEQYF. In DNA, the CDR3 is TGCGCCAGCAGCGCCCAGGGATTATCAAGCGAGCAGTACTTC.